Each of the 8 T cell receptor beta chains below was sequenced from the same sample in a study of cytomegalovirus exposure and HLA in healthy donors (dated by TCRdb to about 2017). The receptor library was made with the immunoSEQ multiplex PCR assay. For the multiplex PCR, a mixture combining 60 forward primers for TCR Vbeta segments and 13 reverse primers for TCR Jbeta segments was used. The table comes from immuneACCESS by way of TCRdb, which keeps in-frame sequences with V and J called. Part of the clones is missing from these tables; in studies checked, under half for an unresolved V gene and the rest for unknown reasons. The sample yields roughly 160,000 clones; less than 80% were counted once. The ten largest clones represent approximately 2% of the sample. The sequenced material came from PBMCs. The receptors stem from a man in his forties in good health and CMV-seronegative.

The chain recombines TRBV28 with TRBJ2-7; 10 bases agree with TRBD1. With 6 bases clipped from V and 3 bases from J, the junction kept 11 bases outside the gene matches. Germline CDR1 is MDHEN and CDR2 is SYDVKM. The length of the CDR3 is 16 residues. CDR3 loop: CASRGISGQGNYEQYF. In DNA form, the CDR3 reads TGTGCCAGCAGGGGGATCTCGGGACAGGGGAACTACGAGCAGTACTTC. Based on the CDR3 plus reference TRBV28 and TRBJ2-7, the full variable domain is DVKVTQSSRYLVKRTGEKVFLECVQDMDHENMFWYRQDPGLGLRLIYFSYDVKMKEKGDIPEGYSVSREKKERFSLILESASTNQTSMYLCASRGISGQGNYEQYFGPGTRLTVT.

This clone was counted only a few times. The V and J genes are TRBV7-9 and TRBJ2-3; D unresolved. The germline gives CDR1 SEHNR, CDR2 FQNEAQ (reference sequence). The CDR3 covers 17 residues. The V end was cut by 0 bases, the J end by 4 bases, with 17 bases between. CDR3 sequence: CASSLAVAVEHADTQYF. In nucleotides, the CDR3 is TGTGCCAGCAGCTTAGCGGTGGCGGTTGAGCACGCAGATACGCAGTATTTT.

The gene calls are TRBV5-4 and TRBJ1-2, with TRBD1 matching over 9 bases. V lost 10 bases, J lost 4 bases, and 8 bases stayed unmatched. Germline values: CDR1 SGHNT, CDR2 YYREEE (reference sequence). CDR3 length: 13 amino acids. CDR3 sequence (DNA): TGTGCCGCTGGGGGGACAGGGCTCTATGGCTACACCTTC. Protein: CAAGGTGLYGYTF.

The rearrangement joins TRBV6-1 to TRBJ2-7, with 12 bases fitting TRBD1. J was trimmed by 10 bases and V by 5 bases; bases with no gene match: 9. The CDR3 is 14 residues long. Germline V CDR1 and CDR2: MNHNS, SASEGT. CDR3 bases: TGTGCCAGCAGTCCGGGACAGGGGGCTTGGGGACAGTACTTC. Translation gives CASSPGQGAWGQYF.

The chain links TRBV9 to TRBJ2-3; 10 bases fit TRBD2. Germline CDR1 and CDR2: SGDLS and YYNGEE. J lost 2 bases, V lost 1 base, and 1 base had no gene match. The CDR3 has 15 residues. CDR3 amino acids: CASSVTSGNTDTQYF. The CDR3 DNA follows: TGTGCCAGCAGCGTAACTAGCGGGAACACAGATACGCAGTATTTT.

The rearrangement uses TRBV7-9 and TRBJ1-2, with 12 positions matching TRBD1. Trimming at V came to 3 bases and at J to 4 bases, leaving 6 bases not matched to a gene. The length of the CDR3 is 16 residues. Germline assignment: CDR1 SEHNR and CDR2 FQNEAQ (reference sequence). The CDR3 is CASSFGGDRGLYGYTF. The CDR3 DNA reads TGTGCCAGCAGCTTTGGGGGGGACAGGGGGCTCTATGGCTACACCTTC.

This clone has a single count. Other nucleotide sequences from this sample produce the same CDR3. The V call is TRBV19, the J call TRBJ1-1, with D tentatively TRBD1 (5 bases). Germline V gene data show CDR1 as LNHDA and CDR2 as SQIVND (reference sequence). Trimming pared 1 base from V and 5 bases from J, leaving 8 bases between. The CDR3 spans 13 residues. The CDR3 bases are TGTGCCAGTAGTATAGGGGGGGGGACTGAAGCTTTCTTT. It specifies CASSIGGGTEAFF.

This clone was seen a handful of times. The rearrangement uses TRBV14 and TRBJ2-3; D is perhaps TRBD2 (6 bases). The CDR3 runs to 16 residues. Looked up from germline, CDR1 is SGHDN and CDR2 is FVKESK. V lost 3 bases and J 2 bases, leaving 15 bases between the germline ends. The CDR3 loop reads CASSHFRGSSTDTQYF. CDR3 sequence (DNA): TGTGCCAGCAGCCACTTTCGGGGGTCGTCCACAGATACGCAGTATTTT.